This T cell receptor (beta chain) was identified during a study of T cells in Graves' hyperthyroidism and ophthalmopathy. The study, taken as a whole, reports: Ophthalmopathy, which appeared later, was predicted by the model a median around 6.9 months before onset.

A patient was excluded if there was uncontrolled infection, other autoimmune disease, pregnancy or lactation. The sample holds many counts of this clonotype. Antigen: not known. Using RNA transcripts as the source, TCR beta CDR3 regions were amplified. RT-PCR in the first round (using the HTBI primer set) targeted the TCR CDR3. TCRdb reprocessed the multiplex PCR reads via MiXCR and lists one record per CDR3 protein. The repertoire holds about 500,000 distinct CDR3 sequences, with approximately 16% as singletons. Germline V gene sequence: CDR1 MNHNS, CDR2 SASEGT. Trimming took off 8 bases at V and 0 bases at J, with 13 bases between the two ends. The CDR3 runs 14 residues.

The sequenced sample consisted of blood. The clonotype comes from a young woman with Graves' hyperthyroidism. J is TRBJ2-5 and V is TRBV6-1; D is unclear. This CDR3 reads CASSTLSNQETQYF. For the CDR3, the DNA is TGTGCCAGCTCCACGCTGTCCAACCAAGAGACCCAGTACTTC.